These 9 T cell receptor beta chains were sequenced from one sample in a study of CD8+ T cells in alopecia areata. Extraction of RNA preceded its reverse transcription into cDNA, which served as the sequencing template. Measured with immunoSEQ multiplex PCR; TCRdb has only the in-frame clones, and not every one. The top ten hold less than 5% of the sample, which has roughly 150,000 clones, 55% seen once. The sequenced sample was CD4+ T cells sorted from blood. These TCRs come from a human donor in good health.

This clone was found a few times. The rearrangement joins TRBV5-1 to TRBJ2-1, with TRBD2 as a possible D gene (6 bases). Trimming took 5 bases from V and 8 from J, leaving 11 bases between them. Germline assignment: CDR1 SGHRS and CDR2 YFSETQ. CDR3 size: 12 residues. CDR3 region: CASSFSGDEQFF. Written as DNA, the CDR3 is TGCGCCAGCAGTTTTTCGGGAGATGAGCAGTTCTTC.

The gene calls are TRBV29-1 and TRBJ2-2; D is ambiguous. This CDR3 has 11 residues. Germline V gene sequence: CDR1 SQVTM, CDR2 ANQGSEA. Trimming pared 6 bases from V and 6 bases from J, leaving 8 bases between. The CDR3 reads CSVKLSGELFF. CDR3 coding DNA: TGCAGCGTAAAATTGTCCGGGGAGCTGTTTTTT.

The chain is built from TRBV28 and TRBJ2-7; D is perhaps TRBD1 (6 bases). Germline V gives CDR1 MDHEN, CDR2 SYDVKM. CDR3 length: 14 residues. V shed 4 bases and J shed 9 bases, with 19 bases lying between them. The CDR3 DNA reads as TGTGCCAGCAGTTCATACAGGGAATTCAGCGCGCAGTACTTC. Translating gives CASSSYREFSAQYF.

The chain carries TRBV15 and TRBJ1-2; D not certain. The V gene lost 0 bases and the J gene lost 7 bases, with 9 bases spanning the gap. Germline lookup yields CDR1 LNHNV and CDR2 YYDKDF (reference sequence). This CDR3 has 13 amino acids. The CDR3 is CATSRDRVLGYTF. The CDR3 coding sequence is TGTGCCACCAGCAGAGATCGGGTTCTTGGCTACACCTTC. The full variable domain, completed using reference TRBV15 and TRBJ1-2, is DAMVIQNPRYQVTQFGKPVTLSCSQTLNHNVMYWYQQKSSQAPKLLFHYYDKDFNNEADTPDNFQSRRPNTSFCFLDIRSPGLGDTAMYLCATSRDRVLGYTFGSGTRLTVV.

In its sample, this clone was seen a few times. The chain joins TRBV28 to TRBJ2-7; 10 positions agree with TRBD1. Per germline, CDR1 MDHEN and CDR2 SYDVKM. This CDR3 region has 15 residues. V lost 5 bases, J lost 4 bases, and 8 bases stayed unmatched. In DNA, the CDR3 is TGTGCCAGCAGTCGGTCGGGGACAGGGGAGTACGAGCAGTACTTC. Protein sequence: CASSRSGTGEYEQYF.

This clone occurred a few times. The rearrangement uses TRBV11-1 and TRBJ2-5, with D possibly TRBD2 on 6 matching bases. Germline loops: CDR1 SGHAT, CDR2 FQDESV (reference sequence). Deletions cut 5 bases from V and 5 bases from J, with 18 bases between. The CDR3 runs 15 residues. CDR3: CASSRRRLGDETQYF. CDR3 DNA sequence: TGTGCCAGCAGCCGGAGGAGACTAGGGGATGAGACCCAGTACTTC.

The CDR3 bases are TGTGCCAGCAGTTCCCCTATCCGGGACAGTTCCTACGAGCAGTACTTC. Protein product: CASSSPIRDSSYEQYF. The chain has TRBV27 and TRBJ2-7, with 7 positions matching TRBD1. This CDR3 has 16 amino acids. Germline assignment: CDR1 MNHEY and CDR2 SMNVEV (reference sequence). Trimming took 4 bases from V and 1 from J; bases not matched to a gene: 10.

A single count supports this clone. The chain carries TRBV30 and TRBJ1-5; D not certain. The CDR3 runs 14 residues. V lost 1 base, J lost 3 bases, and 10 bases lay in between. Germline V gene lookup returns CDR1 GTSNPN and CDR2 SVGIG (reference sequence). CDR3 residues: CAWSGGLPNQPQHF. CDR3 in DNA: TGTGCCTGGAGTGGAGGGCTCCCCAATCAGCCCCAGCATTTT.

This clone has only a few counts. The rearrangement joins TRBV4-1 to TRBJ1-1, with D perhaps TRBD1 (5 bases). Between the trimmed V and J ends, which lost 6 bases and 2 bases, there was a span of 13 bases. This CDR3 is 14 amino acids long. The V gene's germline CDR1 is MGHRA and CDR2 YSYEKL. The CDR3 DNA reads as TGCGCCAGCAGGGGGGATTGGCGTAACACTGAAGCTTTCTTT. The encoded protein is CASRGDWRNTEAFF.